This T cell receptor (beta chain) is from a study of T cell responses to AZD1222 COVID-19 vaccine. Study findings and constraints: Only six or seven AZD1222 recipients tested seropositive at baseline. Clonal diversity may have been underestimated, and the donors were mostly white British, with more females than males.

In this sample, this clone turned up once. The target antigen is unknown. This CDR3 is 17 amino acids long. The V end lost 5 bases, the J end lost 0 bases, and 14 bases lay between the germline ends. Germline assignment: CDR1 MNHEY and CDR2 SVGEGT. Pooling covered second doses at about 4 or about 12 weeks. Sequencing was performed with immunoSEQ multiplex PCR; in TCRdb, only in-frame clones are kept and a portion is missing. The sample lists 77,000 or so clones; about nine tenths were seen once. The input for sequencing was peripheral blood, taken 28 days after the second AZD1222 dose. The chain combines TRBV6-2 or TRBV6-3 with TRBJ1-6; D gene uncertain. This clonotype was obtained from an adult who received the AZD1222 COVID-19 vaccine. CDR3 nucleotide sequence: TGTGCCAGCAGTGACCTAGGACCGAGCTCCTATAATTCACCCCTCCACTTT. Translated, it gives CASSDLGPSSYNSPLHF.